This TCR beta chain was identified in a study of T-cell memory formation after mild COVID-19 (dated by TCRdb to the early 2020s). General notes on the study: TCR sequence clusters from the two donors were largely donor specific. In a couple of donors, T-cell clones that expanded and contracted after mild COVID-19 were tracked by sequencing TCRalpha and TCRbeta repertoires over time. Two young, previously healthy adult volunteers, one female and one male, were included in the cohort. Here is what the overall study found, with its caveats: Contracting CD4+ clones were found mainly in CM and EM memory subsets, while CD8+ clones were enriched in EMRA. Some responding clones were found in pre-infection memory, which suggests that pre-existing cross-reactive memory T cells took part in the SARS-CoV-2 response. SARS-CoV-2 specificity of the second-wave clones peaking on day 37 was not confirmed. Only a couple of mild cases were covered in the study, and larger cohorts including severe cases with pre-infection samples were considered necessary. From day 15 to 85, contracting clones showed balanced CD4/CD8 phenotypes, whereas a second wave of clones that expanded from day 15 to 37 leaned towards CD4+.

A note on this clonotype: This clone's antigen is unknown. Base qualities are missing; no much larger clone stands one base away.

Ficoll-Paque density gradient centrifugation was used to isolate PBMCs. CDR1 and CDR2 (SGHKS, YYEKEE) derive from the germline V gene (reference sequence). The CDR3 has 13 amino acids, counting the end cysteine and phenylalanine. The CDR3 DNA has 39 bases and is translated from base 1. V and J lose 4 bases and 6 bases, and a span of 14 bases separates them. The sequencer listed for this sample is Illumina NovaSeq 6000. Using 5'RACE with constant-segment primers, TCRalpha and TCRbeta cDNA libraries were constructed, with sample barcodes and unique molecular identifiers added in the process. RNA was extracted from every sample with Trizol reagent. Amplification of the libraries took two PCR steps, and the second step added a second sample barcode plus Illumina TruSeq adapters. Libraries were sequenced on an Illumina NovaSeq with 2 x 150 bp paired-end reads. Concerning the study's data processing: Reads were demultiplexed and collapsed into UMI-guided consensus sequences with migec v1.2.7. Using mixcr v2.1.11, UMI consensuses were aligned to TRA and TRB V and J templates and then assembled into clonotypes. A clonotype was counted as expanded or contracted only if both edgeR and NoisET called the change significant, with noise models trained on biological replicates. For edgeR calls, the cutoffs were a false discovery rate-adjusted p below 0.01 and a log2 fold-change threshold of 1. PCA with hierarchical clustering of max-normalized trajectories of the 1000 most abundant clonotypes was used as exploratory dynamics analysis. The CD4 or CD8 phenotype of responding clones was assigned using the separately sequenced CD4+ and CD8+ repertoires. TCRdb handled the public reads itself, with Q25 trimming in fastp and clone calling in MiXCR, and kept productive beta chains. Each CDR3 protein appears once, grouped with its most common genes and DNA. The V and J calls shown here were made by TCRdb, not taken from the authors' results. The sample data list around 410,000 distinct CDR3 sequences, and under 25% of these were observed just once. The ten top clones hold over 10% of the sample.

The sequenced sample consisted of PBMCs or a T cell subset sorted from them (not recorded which). In this chain, TRBV5-5 is recombined with TRBJ2-7; a tentative D call is TRBD1 (5 bases match). This TCR came from an adult woman who had mild COVID-19 (a few samples of this study predate the infection). The sample titles of this study are shuffled in the database, so cell type and time point are left out; the donor was told from shared clones. This receptor carries the CDR3 CASSANPGSEQYF. The nucleotide sequence is given as TGTGCCAGCAGCGCTAACCCAGGGTCCGAGCAGTACTTC.